Following are 31 T cell receptor beta chains from one sample sequenced in a study of T cell responses to AZD1222 COVID-19 vaccine. Assay used: immunoSEQ multiplex PCR; TCRdb lists only in-frame clones, some missing. The repertoire consists of fewer than 250,000 clones, with around 92% occurring once and the leading ten covering 1% to 1.5%. Source: peripheral blood, taken on day 0 of AZD1222 vaccination. The source is an adult in good health.

The V gene is TRBV2, the J gene TRBJ1-5; TRBD1 agrees at 10 bases. The CDR3 has 15 residues. Germline loops: CDR1 SNHLY, CDR2 FYNNEI. Trimming took 5 bases from V and 6 from J; bases not matched to a gene: 7. CDR3 protein: CASSLGQGSGQPQHF. In DNA form, the CDR3 reads TGTGCCAGCAGTTTGGGACAGGGGTCGGGTCAGCCCCAGCATTTT.

V usage is TRBV5-8 and J usage is TRBJ2-1; 7 nucleotides match TRBD1. J was trimmed by 0 bases and V by 1 base; bases with no gene match: 7. Germline CDR1 SGHTS, CDR2 YDEGEE. The CDR3 extends over 17 amino acids. CDR3 DNA: TGTGCCAGCAGCTTGTTAGGGGGCTCCAGCTCCTACAATGAGCAGTTCTTC. Translated: CASSLLGGSSSYNEQFF.

The chain links TRBV7-9 to TRBJ1-2, with a tentative D call TRBD1 (5 bases). The germline V gene encodes CDR1 SEHNR and CDR2 FQNEAQ (reference sequence). There are 13 residues in the CDR3. V lost 5 bases and J 6 bases, leaving 13 bases between the germline ends. The CDR3 DNA sequence: TGTGCCAGCAGCCGTAGTAGGGGTAATGGCTACACCTTC. Protein product: CASSRSRGNGYTF.

The chain joins TRBV5-1 to TRBJ2-3; no reliable D call. Trimming removed 5 bases at V and 0 bases at J, with 7 bases between. Germline values: CDR1 SGHRS, CDR2 YFSETQ. This CDR3 is 13 amino acids long. The CDR3 DNA follows: TGCGCCAGCAGACTATCTAGCACAGATACGCAGTATTTT. It translates to CASRLSSTDTQYF.

The chain employs TRBV16 and TRBJ2-7; D is unresolved. The CDR3 totals 14 residues. CDR1 is KGHSY and CDR2 is FQNENV in the germline V gene. The V end lost 1 base, the J end lost 2 bases, and 9 bases lay between the germline ends. CDR3 sequence: CASSQLAGTYEQYF. The DNA for the CDR3 is TGTGCCAGCAGCCAATTGGCAGGTACCTACGAGCAGTACTTC.

This sequence joins TRBV15 and TRBJ1-3; D ambiguous. The CDR3 loop spans 16 amino acids. The germline V gene has CDR1 LNHNV and CDR2 YYDKDF (reference sequence). The V gene lost 5 bases and the J gene lost 1 base, with 15 bases spanning the gap. The CDR3 loop reads CATSLLGWGSGNTIYF. CDR3 coding DNA: TGTGCCACCAGCCTCTTAGGGTGGGGTTCTGGAAACACCATATATTTT.

This chain connects TRBV5-1 to TRBJ2-3; D is possibly TRBD2 (6 bases). In germline, CDR1 is SGHRS, CDR2 YFSETQ. The CDR3 contains 14 residues. The V end lost 1 base, the J end lost 5 bases, and 11 bases lay between the germline ends. CDR3 amino acids: CASSLPQAGDTQYF. CDR3 in DNA: TGCGCCAGCAGCTTGCCCCAAGCGGGAGATACGCAGTATTTT.

The chain recombines TRBV6-6 with TRBJ1-2, with 10 bases that match TRBD1. V lost 5 bases, J lost 3 bases, and 12 bases stayed unmatched. Germline CDR1 MNHNY, CDR2 SVGAGI (reference sequence). The CDR3 covers 17 residues. The CDR3 DNA follows: TGTGCCAGCAGTCACCGACCTCTGGGACAGGGGTACTATGGCTACACCTTC. This gives the protein CASSHRPLGQGYYGYTF.

V usage is TRBV4-2 and J usage is TRBJ1-4; tentative D call: TRBD1 (5 bases). Germline V gene sequence: CDR1 LGHNA, CDR2 YNFKEQ. V lost 0 bases and J lost 11, with 19 bases in between. CDR3 length: 16 residues. Here the CDR3 reads CASSQEKGLGQVKLFF. The DNA for the CDR3 is TGTGCCAGCAGCCAAGAGAAGGGGTTGGGGCAGGTGAAACTGTTTTTT.

The V call is TRBV2, the J call TRBJ2-7; 10 bases are a match to TRBD1. Looked up from germline, CDR1 is SNHLY and CDR2 is FYNNEI. This CDR3 is 13 amino acids long. Losses at the gene ends were 5 bases for V and 7 bases for J; bases not matched to a gene: 5. The DNA for the CDR3 is TGTGCCAGCAGTTCTTGGGACAGGGGTGAGCAGTACTTC. The encoded protein is CASSSWDRGEQYF.

The V gene is TRBV29-1, the J gene TRBJ1-2; D unresolved. V was shortened by 6 bases and J by 8 bases, with 19 bases between the two germline ends. This CDR3 comprises 13 residues. Germline CDR1 reads SQVTM; CDR2 reads ANQGSEA. DNA of the CDR3: TGCAGCGTCCCGACCATCGGTGGGTCCGGCTACACCTTC. As protein: CSVPTIGGSGYTF.

This clone was observed a single time. The V call is TRBV6-5, the J call TRBJ1-2, with D unresolved. Germline V gene data show CDR1 as MNHEY and CDR2 as SVGAGI. The CDR3 is made up of 15 amino acids. The V end was cut by 6 bases, the J end by 6 bases, with 20 bases between. CDR3 in amino acids: CASSPALVRSHGYTF. CDR3 sequence (DNA): TGTGCCAGCAGCCCGGCCCTGGTACGAAGCCATGGCTACACCTTC.

The rearrangement uses TRBV2 and TRBJ2-2; D is undetermined. Trimming took 7 bases from V and 1 from J, leaving 10 bases between them. The CDR3 runs 14 residues. Germline V gives CDR1 SNHLY, CDR2 FYNNEI. Here the CDR3 DNA reads TGTGCCAGCAAGCCCATGCGGAACACCGGGGAGCTGTTTTTT. Protein: CASKPMRNTGELFF.

This sequence joins TRBV19 and TRBJ2-7, with D maybe TRBD1 (5 bases). V lost 8 bases, J lost 3 bases, and 20 bases lay in between. The germline V gene encodes CDR1 LNHDA and CDR2 SQIVND (reference sequence). The CDR3 has 15 residues. The CDR3 nucleotides read TGTGCCAGTCGCCCCCAAGGGGCGTCCCTCTACGAGCAGTACTTC. It specifies CASRPQGASLYEQYF.

The genes are TRBV5-5 and TRBJ2-3, with unresolved D. V was cut by 3 bases and J by 4 bases, with 6 bases left in between. CDR1 is SGHKS, CDR2 YYEKEE, per germline (reference sequence). The CDR3 has 12 amino acids. The CDR3 region is CASSWPSDTQYF. In nucleotides, the CDR3 is TGTGCCAGCAGCTGGCCATCAGATACGCAGTATTTT.

The chain recombines TRBV19 with TRBJ2-2; a weak D match, TRBD2 (6 bases). The germline V gene encodes CDR1 LNHDA and CDR2 SQIVND (reference sequence). The CDR3 is 15 amino acids. Trimming removed 2 bases at V and 4 bases at J, with 11 bases between. CDR3 protein: CASSINQAGTGELFF. The CDR3 region has the DNA TGTGCCAGTAGTATAAATCAAGCGGGCACCGGGGAGCTGTTTTTT.

V and J are TRBV9 and TRBJ2-2; TRBD1 matches 7 bases. The germline gives CDR1 SGDLS, CDR2 YYNGEE. The CDR3 loop spans 16 amino acids. Trimming cost V 2 bases and J 4 bases; bases outside gene matches: 8. The CDR3 protein is CASSVGIPGGTGELFF. The CDR3 region has the DNA TGTGCCAGCAGCGTGGGGATTCCAGGGGGCACCGGGGAGCTGTTTTTT.

This chain links TRBV3-1 (or the pseudogene TRBV3-2) with TRBJ1-1; maybe TRBD1 (5 bases). This CDR3 is 13 amino acids long. Germline V gives CDR1 LGHDT, CDR2 YNNKEL (reference sequence). Trimming pared 4 bases from V and 1 base from J, leaving 7 bases between. The CDR3 coding sequence is TGTGCCAGCAGCCGGGACGAGAACACTGAAGCTTTCTTT. Its translation is CASSRDENTEAFF.

The J gene is TRBJ1-5, the V gene TRBV12-5; 9 bases map to TRBD1. CDR1 is LGHNT, CDR2 FRNRAP, per germline. This CDR3 is 13 amino acids long. J was trimmed by 9 bases and V by 5 bases; bases with no gene match: 5. This CDR3 is CASGATGGWPQHF. As DNA, the CDR3 is TGTGCTAGTGGTGCGACAGGGGGTTGGCCCCAGCATTTT.

This clone was picked up one time. The chain carries TRBV29-1 and TRBJ2-2; either TRBD1 or TRBD2 may fit D (6 bases each). Trimming took 3 bases from V and 4 from J, leaving 12 bases between them. The CDR3 runs 14 residues. Germline V gene lookup returns CDR1 SQVTM and CDR2 ANQGSEA. The DNA of the CDR3 is TGCAGCGTTGAGTGGAGGGGGTTCACCGGGGAGCTGTTTTTT. Translated: CSVEWRGFTGELFF.

The rearrangement joins TRBV28 to TRBJ1-5; no firm D call. The germline V and J ends were trimmed by 6 bases and 7 bases, with 10 bases remaining between them. CDR3 length equals 12 residues. From germline, CDR1 is MDHEN and CDR2 SYDVKM. The CDR3 here is CASRAVSQPQHF. The CDR3 nucleotides read TGTGCCAGCAGGGCAGTGAGCCAGCCCCAGCATTTT.

The chain links TRBV2 to TRBJ2-1; 10 positions match TRBD1. Germline assignment: CDR1 SNHLY and CDR2 FYNNEI. There are 15 residues in the CDR3. J lost 6 bases, V lost 6 bases, and 8 bases had no gene match. In DNA, the CDR3 is TGTGCCAGCAGGCGGGGACAGGGGCTGAGCAATGAGCAGTTCTTC. It yields the protein CASRRGQGLSNEQFF.

The V call is TRBV2, the J call TRBJ1-3, with no clear D. V lost 8 bases to trimming and J lost 0 bases, with 11 bases between them. CDR1 and CDR2 from the germline V gene are SNHLY and FYNNEI. The CDR3 runs 14 residues. The CDR3 DNA reads TGTGCCAGCGCCCGAGAAGCCTCTGGAAACACCATATATTTT. It codes for CASAREASGNTIYF.

The chain is built from TRBV2 and TRBJ1-1, with TRBD1 matching 9 bases. CDR1 and CDR2 (germline): SNHLY, FYNNEI. The V segment lost 9 bases and the J segment 0 bases; nucleotides outside the gene matches: 8. This CDR3 is 15 amino acids long. The CDR3 loop reads CARDRGDRMNTEAFF. Written as DNA, the CDR3 is TGTGCCAGGGACAGGGGAGATCGGATGAACACTGAAGCTTTCTTT.

This sequence joins TRBV6-5 and TRBJ2-7, with a tentative D call TRBD1 (6 bases). The V gene lost 0 bases and the J gene lost 2 bases, with 11 bases spanning the gap. The CDR3 contains 15 residues. CDR1 is MNHEY, CDR2 SVGAGI, per germline. CDR3: CASSYSKQGAYEQYF. As DNA, the CDR3 is TGTGCCAGCAGTTACTCGAAACAGGGAGCCTACGAGCAGTACTTC.

The genes are TRBV7-2 and TRBJ1-5, with a possible D match to TRBD1 (6 bases). With 4 bases removed from V and 3 bases from J, the gap between germline ends came to 10 bases. Per germline, CDR1 SGHTA and CDR2 FQGNSA. This CDR3 is 14 amino acids long. The CDR3 spells CASSSTGPNQPQHF. In DNA, the CDR3 is TGTGCCAGCAGCTCTACAGGGCCCAATCAGCCCCAGCATTTT.

CDR3 nucleotide sequence: TGTGCCAGCAGCTTAAAAGGGGACGGCACCGGGGAGCTGTTTTTT. Encoded protein: CASSLKGDGTGELFF. The chain uses TRBV7-6 and TRBJ2-2; TRBD1 or TRBD2 may be the D gene (5 bases each). V lost 2 bases, J lost 4 bases, and 11 bases lay in between. CDR1 is SGHVS, CDR2 FNYEAQ, per germline. This CDR3 has 15 amino acids.

The chain has TRBV5-1 and TRBJ1-4; D call uncertain. The CDR3 runs 14 residues. In germline, CDR1 is SGHRS, CDR2 YFSETQ. Trimming removed 4 bases at V and 7 bases at J, with 14 bases between. CDR3 in amino acids: CASSHLLSSEKLFF. CDR3 coding DNA: TGCGCCAGCAGCCACCTTCTCTCTAGTGAAAAACTGTTTTTT.

The chain recombines TRBV19 with TRBJ1-4; D gene uncertain. Germline V gives CDR1 LNHDA, CDR2 SQIVND (reference sequence). This CDR3 contains 14 residues. V lost 3 bases, J lost 5 bases, and 10 bases lay in between. CDR3 sequence: CASSIRGRNEKLFF. The DNA of the CDR3 is TGTGCCAGTAGTATTCGTGGGAGAAATGAAAAACTGTTTTTT.

Here the CDR3 reads CASSQDRLAGGRRYEQYF. CDR3 DNA: TGCGCCAGCAGCCAAGATAGGCTAGCGGGGGGGCGCCGCTACGAGCAGTACTTC. The chain recombines TRBV4-1 with TRBJ2-7, with 12 bases aligning to TRBD2. V lost 0 bases, J lost 3 bases, and 9 bases stayed unmatched. Germline CDR1 is MGHRA and CDR2 is YSYEKL. The CDR3 runs 18 residues.

The rearrangement joins TRBV7-9 to TRBJ1-5; D not resolved. CDR1 and CDR2 from the germline V gene are SEHNR and FQNEAQ (reference sequence). V was clipped by 0 bases and J by 0 bases, with 6 bases between them. CDR3 length: 15 amino acids. The DNA for the CDR3 is TGTGCCAGCAGCTTAGCGTCACATAGCAATCAGCCCCAGCATTTT. Its translation: CASSLASHSNQPQHF.